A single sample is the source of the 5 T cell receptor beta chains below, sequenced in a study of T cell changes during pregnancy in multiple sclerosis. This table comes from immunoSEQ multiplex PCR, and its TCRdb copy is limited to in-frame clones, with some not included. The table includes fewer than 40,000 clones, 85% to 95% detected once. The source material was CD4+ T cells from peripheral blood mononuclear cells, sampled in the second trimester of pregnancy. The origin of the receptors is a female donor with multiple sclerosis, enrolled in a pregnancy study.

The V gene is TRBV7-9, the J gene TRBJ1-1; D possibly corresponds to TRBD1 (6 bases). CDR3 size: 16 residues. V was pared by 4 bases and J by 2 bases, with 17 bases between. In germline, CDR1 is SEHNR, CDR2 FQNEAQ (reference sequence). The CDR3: CASSSRGGGENTEAFF. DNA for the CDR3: TGTGCCAGCAGCTCCCGGGGGGGCGGAGAAAACACTGAAGCTTTCTTT.

The CDR3 reads CASSLQWERPSGYTF. The CDR3 nucleotides are TGTGCCAGCAGCCTCCAATGGGAGCGGCCGTCTGGCTACACCTTC. V is TRBV4-2 and J is TRBJ1-2; the D is unclear. V lost 4 bases and J lost 7, with 19 bases in between. This CDR3 comprises 15 residues. Germline V gene data show CDR1 as LGHNA and CDR2 as YNFKEQ.

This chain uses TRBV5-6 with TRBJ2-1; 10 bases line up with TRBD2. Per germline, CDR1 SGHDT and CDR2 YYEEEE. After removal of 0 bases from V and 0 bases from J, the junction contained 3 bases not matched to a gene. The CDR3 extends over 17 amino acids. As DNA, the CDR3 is TGTGCCAGCAGCTTGGAGACTAGCGGGCTCTCCTACAATGAGCAGTTCTTC. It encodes CASSLETSGLSYNEQFF.

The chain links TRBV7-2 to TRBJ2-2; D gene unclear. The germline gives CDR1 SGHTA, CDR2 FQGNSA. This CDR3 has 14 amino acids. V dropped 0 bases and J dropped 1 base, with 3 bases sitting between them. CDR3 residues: CASSLAQNTGELFF. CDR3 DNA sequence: TGTGCCAGCAGCTTAGCCCAGAACACCGGGGAGCTGTTTTTT.

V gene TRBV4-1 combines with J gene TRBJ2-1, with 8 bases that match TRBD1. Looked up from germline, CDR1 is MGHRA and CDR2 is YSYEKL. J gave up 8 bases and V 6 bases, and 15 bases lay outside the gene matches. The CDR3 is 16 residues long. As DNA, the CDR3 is TGCGCCAGCAGGGAGGGGTGGACAGGGCAAGATGATGAGCAGTTCTTC. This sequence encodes CASREGWTGQDDEQFF.